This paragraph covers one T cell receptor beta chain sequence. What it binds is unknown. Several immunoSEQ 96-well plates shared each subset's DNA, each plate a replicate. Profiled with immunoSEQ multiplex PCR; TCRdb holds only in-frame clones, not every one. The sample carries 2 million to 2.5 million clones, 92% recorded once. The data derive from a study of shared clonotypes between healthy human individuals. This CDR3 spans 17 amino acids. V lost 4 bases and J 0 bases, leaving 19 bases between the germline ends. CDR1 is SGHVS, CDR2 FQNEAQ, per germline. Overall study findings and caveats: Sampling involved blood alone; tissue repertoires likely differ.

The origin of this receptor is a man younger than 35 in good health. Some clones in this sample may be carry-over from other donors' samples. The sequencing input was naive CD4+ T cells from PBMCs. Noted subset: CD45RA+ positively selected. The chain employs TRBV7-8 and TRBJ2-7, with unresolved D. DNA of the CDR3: TGTGCCAGCAGCTCCTCCCCCATTTCCGGAAGCTCCTACGAGCAGTACTTC. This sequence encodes CASSSSPISGSSYEQYF.